Listed here are 17 T cell receptor beta chains from one sample, sequenced in a study of monozygotic twins with inflammatory bowel disease. TCRdb processed the 5' RACE reads again and assigns one entry to each CDR3 protein, with no DNA. The specimen's table records some 400,000 distinct CDR3 sequences. Sequenced material: blood. These receptors were obtained from a human donor with ulcerative colitis or Crohn's disease, or a healthy co-twin of an affected twin (not recorded which).

V is TRBV7-8 and J is TRBJ2-1; the TRBD2 assignment by TCRdb is unverifiable without DNA. The CDR3 loop spans 15 amino acids. The germline CDR1 and CDR2 sequences are SGHVS and FQNEAQ. The CDR3 protein is CASSLLEGARDEQFF.

The genes are TRBV7-2 and TRBJ1-5; TCRdb calls TRBD1, which cannot be checked without DNA. Germline CDR1 is SGHTA and CDR2 is FQGNSA. This CDR3 is built from 15 residues. This chain's CDR3 is CASSLVGQGYQPQHF.

The rearrangement links TRBV10-3 to TRBJ2-1. The CDR3 loop spans 15 amino acids. Germline-derived CDR1 and CDR2 are ENHRY and SYGVKD. This CDR3 reads CAISVRRVADNEQFF.

The chain recombines TRBV4-2 with TRBJ2-2; the D call of TRBD1 rests on TCRdb alone, since no DNA is present to check it. The germline V gene encodes CDR1 LGHNA and CDR2 YNFKEQ. This CDR3 has 16 amino acids. The CDR3 spells CASSQDIQVTTGELFF.

The V gene is TRBV20-1, the J gene TRBJ1-5; the D gene TCRdb calls, TRBD1, cannot be checked with no DNA. CDR1 is DFQATT and CDR2 is SNEGSKA in the germline V gene (reference sequence). The CDR3 is 13 amino acids. CDR3 region: CSARGAGSQPQHF.

The chain uses TRBV13 and TRBJ2-3; TCRdb's assignment of TRBD1 cannot be checked, as there is no DNA. The CDR3 has 17 residues. The germline gives CDR1 PRHDT, CDR2 FYEKMQ (reference sequence). Here the CDR3 reads CASSPSGQGGPADTQYF.

The rearrangement uses TRBV20-1 and TRBJ1-5; TCRdb outputs TRBD1, but without DNA this stays unchecked. Per the germline V gene, CDR1 is DFQATT and CDR2 is SNEGSKA (reference sequence). This CDR3 has 16 amino acids. CDR3 amino acids: CSARRTTGGHNQPQHF.

The rearrangement links TRBV5-1 to TRBJ1-5. Looked up from germline, CDR1 is SGHRS and CDR2 is YFSETQ. The CDR3 is made up of 13 amino acids. CDR3 residues: CASSLDSNQPQHF.

This chain uses TRBV7-8 with TRBJ1-2; TCRdb designates TRBD1, a call that cannot be tested without DNA. Germline lookup yields CDR1 SGHVS and CDR2 FQNEAQ. The CDR3 is 15 residues long. The CDR3 loop reads CASSLTGQERFGYTF.

The genes are TRBV10-3 and TRBJ2-2; TCRdb's D gene call, TRBD1, goes unchecked for lack of DNA. This CDR3 region has 14 residues. Germline values: CDR1 ENHRY, CDR2 SYGVKD. The CDR3 loop reads CAIKGGPNTGELFF.

The J gene is TRBJ2-6, the V gene TRBV7-2; TCRdb's D call, TRBD1, is unchecked because there is no DNA. CDR1 is SGHTA, CDR2 FQGNSA, per germline. This CDR3 spans 17 amino acids. The CDR3 here is CASSLRGPVPGANVLTF.

This chain uses TRBV5-1 with TRBJ2-1. The germline V gene encodes CDR1 SGHRS and CDR2 YFSETQ. This CDR3 has 15 residues. The CDR3 loop reads CASSLNEKTTGEQFF.

This sequence joins TRBV6-1 and TRBJ1-3; the D call from TCRdb, TRBD1, cannot be confirmed without DNA. In germline, CDR1 is MNHNS, CDR2 SASEGT. This CDR3 region has 21 residues. CDR3 amino acids: CASSELPGQGFRRGSGNTIYF.

CDR3 region: CSARTLAGEQFF. The chain couples TRBV20-1 to TRBJ2-1. The CDR3 consists of 12 residues. Germline loops: CDR1 DFQATT, CDR2 SNEGSKA (reference sequence).

The chain links TRBV5-1 to TRBJ2-2; TCRdb gives TRBD1 as the D gene, but with no DNA this cannot be confirmed. Germline values: CDR1 SGHRS, CDR2 YFSETQ. The CDR3 has 16 amino acids. This CDR3 is CASSLSVGGAGGELFF.

V is TRBV5-1 and J is TRBJ1-1. CDR1 SGHRS and CDR2 YFSETQ come from the germline V gene. The CDR3 loop spans 15 amino acids. The CDR3 here is CASSLGVRGTTEAFF.

The chain employs TRBV5-5 and TRBJ2-7; TCRdb lists TRBD1, though no DNA is available to test this call. Germline V gene data show CDR1 as SGHKS and CDR2 as YYEKEE (reference sequence). The CDR3 covers 15 residues. The CDR3 loop is CASTAKDRSHYEQYF.